These 21 T cell receptor beta chains were sequenced from one sample in a study of Tregs in tolerant kidney transplant recipients. TCRdb's copy holds only in-frame clones and misses some; the assay was immunoSEQ multiplex PCR. The table shows about 50,000 clones, with over 85% occurring only once. The nonmyeloablative bone marrow transplants came from related graft donors, with transient mixed chimerism. Specimen: CD8+ T cells from blood (PBMCs), collected 12 months after the transplant. These receptors were obtained from a human patient who received a combined kidney and bone marrow transplant. Some T cells may be the graft donor's.

This clone was seen more than once but under ten times. In the same sample, other DNA sequences code for this CDR3. The V gene is TRBV10-3, the J gene TRBJ1-3, with 8 bases identical to TRBD1. The CDR3 covers 17 residues. Germline V gives CDR1 ENHRY, CDR2 SYGVKD. V gave up 5 bases and J gave up 0 bases; unmatched junction bases: 9. CDR3 coding DNA: TGTGCCATCAGTCTCTGGACAGGGATCCCCTCTGGAAACACCATATATTTT. This translates into CAISLWTGIPSGNTIYF.

The genes are TRBV27 and TRBJ2-6, with a weak D call TRBD1 (6 bases). The CDR3 is 15 residues long. Trimming left V 2 bases short and J 2 bases short, with 7 bases between. In germline, CDR1 is MNHEY, CDR2 SMNVEV (reference sequence). CDR3 sequence (DNA): TGTGCCAGCAGTTTAGCAGGGGCTGGGGCCAACGTCCTGACTTTC. This encodes CASSLAGAGANVLTF.

The chain joins TRBV28 to TRBJ2-5; 7 nucleotides align to TRBD1. With V trimmed by 5 bases and J by 2 bases, 11 bases remained unmatched. The CDR3 is made up of 16 amino acids. CDR1 is MDHEN and CDR2 is SYDVKM in the germline V gene. CDR3 in DNA: TGTGCCAGCAGTCCGGGACAGAAAAAAGGACAAGAGACCCAGTACTTC. It yields the protein CASSPGQKKGQETQYF.

This rearrangement joins TRBV29-1 to TRBJ2-1; TRBD2 might be the D (6 bases). V dropped 7 bases and J dropped 3 bases, with 10 bases sitting between them. Germline CDR1 is SQVTM and CDR2 is ANQGSEA. The CDR3 consists of 12 residues. The CDR3 nucleotides are TGCAGCGGGGGGGACGGCTACAATGAGCAGTTCTTC. Translating gives CSGGDGYNEQFF.

The V gene is TRBV6-5, the J gene TRBJ2-7, with 9 bases that match TRBD1. The CDR3 totals 15 residues. Germline CDR1 is MNHEY and CDR2 is SVGAGI. V shed 6 bases, J shed 4 bases, and the junction held 10 bases outside the gene matches. CDR3 loop: CASRIAGTGKYEQYF. For the CDR3, the DNA is TGTGCCAGCAGAATCGCCGGGACAGGGAAGTACGAGCAGTACTTC.

The V call is TRBV7-3, the J call TRBJ2-2, with D possibly being TRBD1 (6 bases). Germline V gene data show CDR1 as SGHTA and CDR2 as FQGTGA. V was pared by 2 bases and J by 2 bases, with 12 bases between. The CDR3 runs 16 residues. The CDR3 DNA reads as TGTGCCAGCAGCTTAGTGGCAGGGGCCAACACCGGGGAGCTGTTTTTT. It is translated as CASSLVAGANTGELFF.

The genes are TRBV4-2 and TRBJ1-2, with a possible D match to TRBD1 (6 bases). This CDR3 spans 13 amino acids. The V end lost 1 base, the J end lost 6 bases, and 9 bases lay between the germline ends. From germline, CDR1 is LGHNA and CDR2 YNFKEQ. CDR3 loop: CASSQVEGDGYTF. The CDR3 bases are TGTGCCAGCAGCCAAGTTGAGGGGGATGGCTACACCTTC.

The table lists this clone with a count of one. The chain uses TRBV30 and TRBJ1-1; unclear D gene. This CDR3 has 12 amino acids. Trimming took 0 bases from V and 2 from J, leaving 4 bases between them. From germline, CDR1 is GTSNPN and CDR2 SVGIG (reference sequence). The CDR3 protein is CAWSVSNTEAFF. The CDR3 DNA sequence: TGTGCCTGGAGTGTGAGTAACACTGAAGCTTTCTTT.

The rearrangement uses TRBV28 and TRBJ2-7, with 8 bases lining up with TRBD1. This CDR3 has 14 amino acids. Per the germline V gene, CDR1 is MDHEN and CDR2 is SYDVKM. V lost 4 bases and J lost 3; bases outside the gene matches: 5. Here the CDR3 reads CASSSQGELYEQYF. CDR3 in DNA: TGTGCCAGCAGTTCACAGGGGGAGCTCTACGAGCAGTACTTC. The whole variable domain, remainder taken from reference TRBV28 and TRBJ2-7, is DVKVTQSSRYLVKRTGEKVFLECVQDMDHENMFWYRQDPGLGLRLIYFSYDVKMKEKGDIPEGYSVSREKKERFSLILESASTNQTSMYLCASSSQGELYEQYFGPGTRLTVT.

This clone was recorded only once. The chain links TRBV12-5 to TRBJ2-6; the D gene is possibly TRBD1 (7 bases). The CDR3 length is 18 residues. Trimming removed 0 bases from V and 2 bases from J, with 14 bases in between. CDR1 LGHNT and CDR2 FRNRAP come from the germline V gene. Here the CDR3 DNA reads TGTGCTAGTGGTTTGGTCAGGGGGGCGTACCCTGGGGCCAACGTCCTGACTTTC. It translates to CASGLVRGAYPGANVLTF.

This clone has a single count. The CDR3 DNA reads TGCAGCGTTCTCTTTCCGGGACAGCCGTATGGCTACACCTTC. This codes for CSVLFPGQPYGYTF. The J gene is TRBJ1-2, the V gene TRBV29-1; 7 positions match TRBD1. V gave up 5 bases and J gave up 5 bases; unmatched junction bases: 11. The CDR3 totals 14 residues. CDR1 is SQVTM and CDR2 is ANQGSEA in the germline V gene.

The rearrangement links TRBV28 to TRBJ2-2; TRBD1 matches at 10 bases. Trimming cost V 3 bases and J 6 bases; bases outside gene matches: 7. The CDR3 extends over 16 amino acids. Germline CDR1 and CDR2: MDHEN and SYDVKM. CDR3: CASSFLDRGYSGELFF. CDR3 nucleotide sequence: TGTGCCAGCAGTTTTTTGGACAGGGGGTACTCCGGGGAGCTGTTTTTT.

The chain uses TRBV6-4 and TRBJ1-5, with 7 positions matching TRBD1. With V trimmed by 6 bases and J by 0 bases, 17 bases remained unmatched. CDR3 size: 19 residues. Germline V CDR1 and CDR2: MRHNA, SNTAGT. The CDR3 DNA is TGTGCCAGCAGACAGGGGTGGGCAGGGGCAAGGGGTAGCAATCAGCCCCAGCATTTT. Its protein is CASRQGWAGARGSNQPQHF.

This chain connects TRBV28 to TRBJ1-1; D might be TRBD1 (6 bases). V lost 5 bases, J lost 1 base, and 17 bases lay in between. Per germline, CDR1 MDHEN and CDR2 SYDVKM. The CDR3 loop spans 16 amino acids. The CDR3 here is CASSGRPRGQNTEAFF. The CDR3 nucleotides are TGTGCCAGCAGTGGGCGTCCTCGGGGACAGAACACTGAAGCTTTCTTT.

The V gene is TRBV5-1, the J gene TRBJ2-1; 13 bases match TRBD2. The junction had 6 bases not matched to a gene; V was cut back by 3 bases and J by 3 bases. Germline loops: CDR1 SGHRS, CDR2 YFSETQ. This CDR3 region has 17 residues. The CDR3 reads CASSSGTSGVFYNEQFF. The CDR3 region has the DNA TGCGCCAGCAGCTCCGGGACTAGCGGGGTCTTCTACAATGAGCAGTTCTTC.

The V call is TRBV9, the J call TRBJ1-1, with a possible D match to TRBD1 (6 bases). V was shortened by 4 bases and J by 3 bases, with 13 bases between the two germline ends. This CDR3 is built from 14 residues. CDR1 and CDR2 from the germline V gene are SGDLS and YYNGEE. CDR3 sequence: CASSPNGQYTEAFF. The CDR3 DNA sequence: TGTGCCAGCAGCCCCAATGGACAGTACACTGAAGCTTTCTTT.

The chain combines TRBV7-8 with TRBJ2-7; TRBD1 aligns across 9 bases. Trimming at V came to 4 bases and at J to 2 bases, leaving 6 bases not matched to a gene. Germline assignment: CDR1 SGHVS and CDR2 FQNEAQ. The CDR3 covers 15 residues. The CDR3 protein is CASSSGTGPAYEQYF. The CDR3 bases are TGTGCCAGCAGCTCGGGGACAGGGCCAGCCTACGAGCAGTACTTC.

This clone was picked up one time. The gene calls are TRBV13 and TRBJ2-3, with a possible D match to TRBD2 (5 bases). This CDR3 comprises 14 residues. Trimming stripped 3 bases from V and 1 base from J, with 8 bases between. Germline V gene data show CDR1 as PRHDT and CDR2 as FYEKMQ (reference sequence). The DNA for the CDR3 is TGTGCCAGCAGCTTGGGAGTAGGCACAGATACGCAGTATTTT. This sequence encodes CASSLGVGTDTQYF.

J is TRBJ2-7 and V is TRBV28; tentative D call: TRBD1 (5 bases). V was trimmed by 3 bases and J by 2 bases, leaving 11 bases between them. This CDR3 comprises 14 residues. The germline gives CDR1 MDHEN, CDR2 SYDVKM. The DNA for the CDR3 is TGTGCCAGCAGTTTGAAGGGGTTAACCTACGAGCAGTACTTC. This codes for CASSLKGLTYEQYF.

CDR3 coding DNA: TGTGCCAGCAGCTACGGACACTACGAGCAGTACTTC. Its protein is CASSYGHYEQYF. This sequence joins TRBV7-9 and TRBJ2-5; tentative D call: TRBD1 (5 bases). The tail of the sequence fits TRBJ2-7 better, so the J call may be wrong. CDR1 and CDR2 from the germline V gene are SEHNR and FQNEAQ (reference sequence). The CDR3 has 12 residues.

The CDR3 coding sequence is TGTGCCAGCAGCCAAGATCTGGTCGGCGGGGAGGAAATTTACGAGCAGTACTTC. This codes for CASSQDLVGGEEIYEQYF. V usage is TRBV4-2 and J usage is TRBJ2-7, with D perhaps TRBD2 (6 bases). The CDR3 is 18 residues long. CDR1 LGHNA and CDR2 YNFKEQ come from the germline V gene. Trimming left V 0 bases short and J 4 bases short, with 22 bases between.